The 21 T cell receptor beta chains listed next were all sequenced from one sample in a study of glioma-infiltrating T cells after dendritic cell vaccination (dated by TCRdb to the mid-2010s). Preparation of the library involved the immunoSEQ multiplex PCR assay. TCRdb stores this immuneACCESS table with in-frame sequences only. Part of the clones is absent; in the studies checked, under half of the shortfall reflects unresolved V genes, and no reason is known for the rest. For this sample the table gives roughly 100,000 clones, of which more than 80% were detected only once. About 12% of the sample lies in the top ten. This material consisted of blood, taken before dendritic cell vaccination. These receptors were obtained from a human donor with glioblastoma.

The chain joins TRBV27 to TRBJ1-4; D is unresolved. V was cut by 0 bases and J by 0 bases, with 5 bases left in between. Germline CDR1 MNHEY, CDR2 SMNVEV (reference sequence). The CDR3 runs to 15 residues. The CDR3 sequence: CASSLSYTTNEKLFF. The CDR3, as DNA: TGTGCCAGCAGTTTATCTTACACAACTAATGAAAAACTGTTTTTT.

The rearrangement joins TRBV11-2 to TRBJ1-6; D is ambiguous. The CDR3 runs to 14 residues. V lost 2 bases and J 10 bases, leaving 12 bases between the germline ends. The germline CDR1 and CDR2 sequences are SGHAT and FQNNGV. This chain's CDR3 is CASSLSGDSSPLHF. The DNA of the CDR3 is TGTGCCAGCAGCTTATCCGGGGATAGCTCACCCCTCCACTTT.

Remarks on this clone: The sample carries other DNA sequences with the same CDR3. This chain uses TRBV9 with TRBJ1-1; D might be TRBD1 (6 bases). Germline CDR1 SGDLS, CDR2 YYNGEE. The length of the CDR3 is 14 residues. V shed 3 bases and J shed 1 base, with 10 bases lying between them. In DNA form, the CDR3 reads TGTGCCAGCAGCGGCCGGACAGCGAACACTGAAGCTTTCTTT. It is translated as CASSGRTANTEAFF.

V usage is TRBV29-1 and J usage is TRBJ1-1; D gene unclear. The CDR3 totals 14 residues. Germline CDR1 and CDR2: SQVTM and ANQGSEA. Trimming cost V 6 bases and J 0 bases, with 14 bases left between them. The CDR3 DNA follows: TGCAGCGTGGCGGTCGGGGAAATGAACACTGAAGCTTTCTTT. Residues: CSVAVGEMNTEAFF.

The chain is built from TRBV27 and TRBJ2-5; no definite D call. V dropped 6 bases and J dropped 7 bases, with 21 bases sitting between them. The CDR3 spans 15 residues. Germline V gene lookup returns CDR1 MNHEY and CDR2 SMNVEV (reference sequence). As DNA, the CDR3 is TGTGCCAGCAGCCTCAAGCTCGAGAGGTCGAGGACCCAGTACTTC. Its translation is CASSLKLERSRTQYF.

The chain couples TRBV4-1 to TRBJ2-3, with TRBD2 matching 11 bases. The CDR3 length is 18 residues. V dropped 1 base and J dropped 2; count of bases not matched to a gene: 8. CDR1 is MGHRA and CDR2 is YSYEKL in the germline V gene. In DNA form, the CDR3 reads TGCGCCAGCAGCCAAGCTACGACTAGCGGGGTAGACACAGATACGCAGTATTTT. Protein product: CASSQATTSGVDTDTQYF.

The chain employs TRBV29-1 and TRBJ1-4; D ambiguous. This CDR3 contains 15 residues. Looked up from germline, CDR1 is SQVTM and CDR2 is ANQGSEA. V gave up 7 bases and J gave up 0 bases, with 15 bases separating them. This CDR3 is CSAEGGTATNEKLFF. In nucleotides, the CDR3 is TGCAGCGCCGAGGGCGGAACCGCAACTAATGAAAAACTGTTTTTT.

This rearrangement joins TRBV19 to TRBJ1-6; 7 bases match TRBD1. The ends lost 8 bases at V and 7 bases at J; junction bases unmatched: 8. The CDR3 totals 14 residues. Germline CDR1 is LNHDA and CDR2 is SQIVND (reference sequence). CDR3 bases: TGTGCCAGTGCGGGGGGGACAGAAAATTCACCCCTCCACTTT. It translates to CASAGGTENSPLHF.

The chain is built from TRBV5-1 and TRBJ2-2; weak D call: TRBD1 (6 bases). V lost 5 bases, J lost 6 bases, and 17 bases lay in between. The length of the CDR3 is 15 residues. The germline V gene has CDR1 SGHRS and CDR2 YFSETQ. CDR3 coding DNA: TGCGCCAGCAGTTTAACAGGGATTGGCGCCGGGGAGCTGTTTTTT. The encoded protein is CASSLTGIGAGELFF.

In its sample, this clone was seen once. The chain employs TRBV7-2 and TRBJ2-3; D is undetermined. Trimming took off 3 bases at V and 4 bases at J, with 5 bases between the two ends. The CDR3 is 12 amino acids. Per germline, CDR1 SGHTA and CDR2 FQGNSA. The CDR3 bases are TGTGCCAGCAGCTTTGGAGCAGATACGCAGTATTTT. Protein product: CASSFGADTQYF.

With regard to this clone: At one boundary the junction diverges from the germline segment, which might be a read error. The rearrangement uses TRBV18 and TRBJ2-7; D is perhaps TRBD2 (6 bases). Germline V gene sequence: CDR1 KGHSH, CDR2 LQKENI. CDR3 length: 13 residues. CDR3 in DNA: TGTACCAGCTCACCAGGCCGGGGAGGCGAGCAGTACTTC. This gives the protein CTSSPGRGGEQYF.

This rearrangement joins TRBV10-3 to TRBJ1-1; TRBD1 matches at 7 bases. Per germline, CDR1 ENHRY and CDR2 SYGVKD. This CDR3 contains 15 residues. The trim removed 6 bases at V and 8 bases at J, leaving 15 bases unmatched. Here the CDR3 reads CAIRRSPTDRTEAFF. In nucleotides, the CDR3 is TGTGCCATCAGGAGATCACCCACGGACAGGACCGAAGCTTTCTTT.

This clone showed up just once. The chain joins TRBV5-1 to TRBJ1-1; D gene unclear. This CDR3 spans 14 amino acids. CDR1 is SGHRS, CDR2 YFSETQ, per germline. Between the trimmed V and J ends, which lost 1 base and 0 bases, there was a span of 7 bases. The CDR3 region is CASSLRRMNTEAFF. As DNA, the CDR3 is TGCGCCAGCAGCTTGCGGCGGATGAACACTGAAGCTTTCTTT.

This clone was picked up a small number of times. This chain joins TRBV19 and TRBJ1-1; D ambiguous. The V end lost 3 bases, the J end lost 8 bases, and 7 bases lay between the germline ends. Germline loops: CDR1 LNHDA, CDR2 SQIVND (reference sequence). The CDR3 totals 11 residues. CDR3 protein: CASSIGEEAFF. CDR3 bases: TGTGCCAGTAGTATTGGAGAAGAAGCTTTCTTT.

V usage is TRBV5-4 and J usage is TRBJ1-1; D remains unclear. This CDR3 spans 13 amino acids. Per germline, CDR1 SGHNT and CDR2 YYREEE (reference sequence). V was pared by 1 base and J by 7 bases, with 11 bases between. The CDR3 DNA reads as TGTGCCAGCAGCTTGAACAGAGCTATTGAAGCTTTCTTT. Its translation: CASSLNRAIEAFF.

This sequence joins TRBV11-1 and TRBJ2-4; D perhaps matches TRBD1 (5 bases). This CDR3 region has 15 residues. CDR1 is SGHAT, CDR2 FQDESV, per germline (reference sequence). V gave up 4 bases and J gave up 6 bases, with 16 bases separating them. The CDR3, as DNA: TGTGCCAGCAGCTGGCTAGGGGCTTCAGGAAACATTCAGTACTTC. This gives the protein CASSWLGASGNIQYF.

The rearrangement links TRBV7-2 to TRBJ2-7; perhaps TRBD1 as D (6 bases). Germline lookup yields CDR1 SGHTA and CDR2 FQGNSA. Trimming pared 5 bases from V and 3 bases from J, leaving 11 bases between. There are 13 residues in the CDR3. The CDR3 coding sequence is TGTGCCAGCAGCCGCGGACAGATCTACGAGCAGTACTTC. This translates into CASSRGQIYEQYF.

The CDR3 here is CASSQVGTVNGYTF. DNA for the CDR3: TGCGCCAGCAGCCAAGTGGGGACAGTCAATGGCTACACCTTC. The chain recombines TRBV4-1 with TRBJ1-2; 7 bases fit TRBD1. This CDR3 has 14 amino acids. Germline assignment: CDR1 MGHRA and CDR2 YSYEKL. J gave up 6 bases and V 1 base, and 5 bases lay outside the gene matches.

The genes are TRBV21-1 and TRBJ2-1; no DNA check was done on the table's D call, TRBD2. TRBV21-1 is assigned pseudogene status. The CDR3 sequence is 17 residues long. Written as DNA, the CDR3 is TGTGCCAGCAGTACAAGGGCTAGCGGGACCACATACAATGAGCAGTTCTTC. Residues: CASSTRASGTTYNEQFF.

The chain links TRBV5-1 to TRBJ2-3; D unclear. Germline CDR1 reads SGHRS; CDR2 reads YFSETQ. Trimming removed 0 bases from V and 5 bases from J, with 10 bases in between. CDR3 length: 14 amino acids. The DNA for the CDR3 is TGCGCCAGCAGCTTGGCGGTATCTGGAGATACGCAGTATTTT. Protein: CASSLAVSGDTQYF.

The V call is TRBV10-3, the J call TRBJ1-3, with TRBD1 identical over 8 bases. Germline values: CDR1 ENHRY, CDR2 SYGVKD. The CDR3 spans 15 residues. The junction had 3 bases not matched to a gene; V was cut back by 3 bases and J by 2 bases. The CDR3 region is CAISDPQGAGNTIYF. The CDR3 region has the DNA TGTGCCATCAGTGACCCACAGGGGGCTGGAAACACCATATATTTT.